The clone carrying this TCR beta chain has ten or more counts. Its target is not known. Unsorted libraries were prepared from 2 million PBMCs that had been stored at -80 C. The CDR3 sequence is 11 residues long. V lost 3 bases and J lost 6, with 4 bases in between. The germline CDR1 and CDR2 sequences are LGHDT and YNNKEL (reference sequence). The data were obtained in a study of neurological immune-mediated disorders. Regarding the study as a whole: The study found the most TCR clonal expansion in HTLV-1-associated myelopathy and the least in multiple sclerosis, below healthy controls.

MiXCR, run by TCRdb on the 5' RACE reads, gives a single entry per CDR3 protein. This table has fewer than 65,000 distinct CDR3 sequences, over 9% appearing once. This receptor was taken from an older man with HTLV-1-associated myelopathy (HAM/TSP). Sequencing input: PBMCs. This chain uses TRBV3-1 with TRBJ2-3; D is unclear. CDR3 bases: TGTGCCAGCAGCCACATGGATACGCAGTATTTT. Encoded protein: CASSHMDTQYF.